The text below deals with one TCR beta chain. In the authors' methods: Amplification of reference gene primers was used by the study to estimate nucleated cell counts. Assay used: immunoSEQ multiplex PCR; TCRdb lists only in-frame clones, some missing. V and J calls and clone size are those listed in that table; D and trimming were worked out from the DNA. The top ten clones hold approximately 2.7% of a sample with fewer than 70,000 clones, 80% to 90% of them seen once. The CDR3 has 15 amino acids. V was cut by 3 bases and J by 5 bases, with 16 bases left in between. In germline, CDR1 is SEHNR, CDR2 FQNEAQ (reference sequence). The data were obtained in a study of blood T cell repertoires in COVID-19. As for the study in general: The study drew acute and convalescent COVID-19 samples from the United States, Italy and Spain. Nucleic acid was either cDNA or gDNA, and it came from T cells, B-cell-depleted T cells, or PBMCs.

The receptor comes from a man aged 45-65 years with acute or convalescent COVID-19. The V gene is TRBV7-9, the J gene TRBJ1-2; D is perhaps TRBD1 (6 bases). The material sequenced was peripheral blood. CDR3 amino acids: CASSFRGALDYGYTF. CDR3 coding DNA: TGTGCCAGCAGCTTTCGGGGGGCGCTAGATTATGGCTACACCTTC.